This T cell receptor beta chain originates from a study of blood T cell repertoires in COVID-19. Overall study: From the United States, Italy and Spain came samples of acute and convalescent COVID-19. The analysed material was cDNA or gDNA that came from T cells, B-cell-depleted T cells, or PBMCs.

Methods used by the authors: Reference gene primer amplification in the assay estimated nucleated cell counts. Clones were read by immunoSEQ multiplex PCR, and TCRdb kept only the in-frame ones, dropping some. Clonal size and the V and J genes are those of that table, whereas D and trimming came from the DNA. The sample has over 600,000 clones, 90% seen once; the top ten hold approximately 0.3%. The CDR3 contains 13 residues. Trimming shortened V by 5 bases and J by 2 bases, and 10 bases separated the two germline ends. Looked up from germline, CDR1 is MGHDK and CDR2 is SYGVNS. This clone was seen once.

Sequencing was performed on peripheral blood. The rearrangement joins TRBV25-1 to TRBJ2-7; D is perhaps TRBD2 (5 bases). This TCR was sampled from a young woman with acute or convalescent COVID-19. The CDR3 protein is CASSPGSTYEQYF. In DNA form, the CDR3 reads TGTGCCAGCAGTCCGGGGTCAACCTACGAGCAGTACTTC.